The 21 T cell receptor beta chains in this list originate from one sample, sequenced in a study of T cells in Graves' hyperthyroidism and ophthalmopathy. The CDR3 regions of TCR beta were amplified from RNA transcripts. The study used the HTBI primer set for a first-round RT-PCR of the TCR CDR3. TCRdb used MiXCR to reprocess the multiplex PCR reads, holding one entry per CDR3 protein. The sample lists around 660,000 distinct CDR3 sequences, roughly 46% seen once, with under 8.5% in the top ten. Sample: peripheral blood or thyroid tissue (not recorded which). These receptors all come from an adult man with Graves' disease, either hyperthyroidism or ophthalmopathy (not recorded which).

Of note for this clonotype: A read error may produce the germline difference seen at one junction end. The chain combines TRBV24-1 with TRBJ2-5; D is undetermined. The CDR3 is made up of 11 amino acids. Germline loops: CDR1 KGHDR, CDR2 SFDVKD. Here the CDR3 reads CAISESETQYF. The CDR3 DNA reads TGTGCCATCAGTGAGTCGGAGACCCAGTACTTC.

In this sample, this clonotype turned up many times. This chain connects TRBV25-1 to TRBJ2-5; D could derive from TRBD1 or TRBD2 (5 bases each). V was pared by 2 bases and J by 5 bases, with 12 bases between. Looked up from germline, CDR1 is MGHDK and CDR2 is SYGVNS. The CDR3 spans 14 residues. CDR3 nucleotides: TGTGCCAGCAGTGAAACAGGACTCGGGGAGACCCAGTACTTC. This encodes CASSETGLGETQYF.

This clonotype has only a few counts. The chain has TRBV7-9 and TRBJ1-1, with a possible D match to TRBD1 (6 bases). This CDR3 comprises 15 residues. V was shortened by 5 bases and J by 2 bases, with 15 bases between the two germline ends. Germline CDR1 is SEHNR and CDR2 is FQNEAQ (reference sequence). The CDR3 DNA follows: TGTGCCAGCAGCACATCGGACAGCGTTAACACTGAAGCTTTCTTT. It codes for CASSTSDSVNTEAFF. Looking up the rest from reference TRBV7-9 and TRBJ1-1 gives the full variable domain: DTGVSQNPRHKITKRGQNVTFRCDPISEHNRLYWYRQTLGQGPEFLTYFQNEAQLEKSRLLSDRFSAERPKGSFSTLEIQRTEQGDSAMYLCASSTSDSVNTEAFFGQGTRLTVV.

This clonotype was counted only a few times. The DNA of the CDR3 is TGTGCCAGCAGCTTAGCCAGGATTGAAGGGGCAGGGGAGCTGTTTTTT. It encodes CASSLARIEGAGELFF. The chain links TRBV7-2 to TRBJ2-2, with D possibly matching TRBD1 (5 bases). The V gene's germline CDR1 is SGHTA and CDR2 FQGNSA. CDR3 size: 16 residues. With 0 bases removed from V and 8 bases from J, the gap between germline ends came to 16 bases.

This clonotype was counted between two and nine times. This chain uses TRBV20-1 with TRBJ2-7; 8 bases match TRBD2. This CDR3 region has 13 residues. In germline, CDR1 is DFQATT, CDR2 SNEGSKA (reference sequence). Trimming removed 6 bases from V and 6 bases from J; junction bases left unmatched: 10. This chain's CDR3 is CSAPLPGGGEQYF. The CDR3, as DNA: TGCAGTGCCCCGCTACCCGGGGGGGGCGAGCAGTACTTC.

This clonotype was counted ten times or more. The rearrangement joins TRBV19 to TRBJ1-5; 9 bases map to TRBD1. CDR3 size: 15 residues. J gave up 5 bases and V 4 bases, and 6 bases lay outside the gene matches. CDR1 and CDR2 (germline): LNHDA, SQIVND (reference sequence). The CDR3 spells CASSKDRGGDQPQHF. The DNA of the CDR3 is TGTGCCAGTAGTAAGGACAGGGGAGGGGATCAGCCCCAGCATTTT.

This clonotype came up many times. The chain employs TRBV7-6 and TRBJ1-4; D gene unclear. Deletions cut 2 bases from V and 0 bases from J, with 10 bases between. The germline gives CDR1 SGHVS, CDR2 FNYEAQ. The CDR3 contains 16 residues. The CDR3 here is CASSLLPQATNEKLFF. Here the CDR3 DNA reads TGTGCCAGCAGCTTACTGCCCCAAGCAACTAATGAAAAACTGTTTTTT.

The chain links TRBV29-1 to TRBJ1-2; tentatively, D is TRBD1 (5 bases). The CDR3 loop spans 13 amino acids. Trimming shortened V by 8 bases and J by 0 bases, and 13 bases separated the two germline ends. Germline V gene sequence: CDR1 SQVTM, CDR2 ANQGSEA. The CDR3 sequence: CSLEGTANYGYTF. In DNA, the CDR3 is TGCAGCTTAGAGGGGACCGCTAACTATGGCTACACCTTC.

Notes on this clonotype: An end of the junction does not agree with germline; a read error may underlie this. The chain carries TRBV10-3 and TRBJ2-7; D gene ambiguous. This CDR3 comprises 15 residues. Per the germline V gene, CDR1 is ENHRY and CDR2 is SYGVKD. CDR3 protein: CASSAYFGPSYEQYF. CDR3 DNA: TGTGCCAGCAGTGCATATTTCGGGCCCTCCTACGAGCAGTACTTC.

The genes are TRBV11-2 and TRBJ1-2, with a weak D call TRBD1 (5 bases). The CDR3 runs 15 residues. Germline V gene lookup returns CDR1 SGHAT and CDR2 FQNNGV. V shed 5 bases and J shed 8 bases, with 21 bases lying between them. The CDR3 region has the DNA TGTGCCAGCAGCCCTCAGGGTGTGGGACCCGGAGGCTACACCTTC. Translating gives CASSPQGVGPGGYTF.

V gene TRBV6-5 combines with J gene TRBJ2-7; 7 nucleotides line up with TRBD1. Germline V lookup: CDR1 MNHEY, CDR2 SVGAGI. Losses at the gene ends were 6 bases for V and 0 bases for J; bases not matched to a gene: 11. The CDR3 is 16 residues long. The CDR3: CASSRGQAGRSYEQYF. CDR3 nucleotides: TGTGCCAGCAGCCGCGGACAGGCAGGCCGCTCCTACGAGCAGTACTTC.

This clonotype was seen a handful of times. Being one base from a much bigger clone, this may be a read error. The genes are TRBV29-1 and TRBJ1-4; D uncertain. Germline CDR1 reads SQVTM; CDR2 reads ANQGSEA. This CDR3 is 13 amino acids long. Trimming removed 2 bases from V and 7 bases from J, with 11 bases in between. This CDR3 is CSVEKQAREKLFF. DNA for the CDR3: TGCAGCGTTGAAAAGCAGGCGCGTGAAAAACTGTTTTTT.

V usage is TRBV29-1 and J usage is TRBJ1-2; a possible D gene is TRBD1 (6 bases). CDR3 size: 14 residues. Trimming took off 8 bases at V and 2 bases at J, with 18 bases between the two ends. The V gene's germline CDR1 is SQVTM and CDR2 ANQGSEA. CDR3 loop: CSSLDRSINYGYTF. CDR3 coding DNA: TGCAGCAGCCTGGACAGATCGATAAACTATGGCTACACCTTC.

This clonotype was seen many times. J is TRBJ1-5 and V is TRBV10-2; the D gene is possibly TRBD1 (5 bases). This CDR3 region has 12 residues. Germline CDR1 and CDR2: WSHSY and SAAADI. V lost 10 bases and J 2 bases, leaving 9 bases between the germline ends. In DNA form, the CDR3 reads TGCGCCACCCAGGGTGGCAATCAGCCCCAGCATTTT. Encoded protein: CATQGGNQPQHF.

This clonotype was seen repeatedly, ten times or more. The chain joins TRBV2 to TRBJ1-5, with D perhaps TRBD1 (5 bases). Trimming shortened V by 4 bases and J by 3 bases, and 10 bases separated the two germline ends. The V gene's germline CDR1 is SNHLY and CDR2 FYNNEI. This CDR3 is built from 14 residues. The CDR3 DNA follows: TGTGCCAGCAGTGCAAAGGGGCACAATCAGCCCCAGCATTTT. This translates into CASSAKGHNQPQHF.

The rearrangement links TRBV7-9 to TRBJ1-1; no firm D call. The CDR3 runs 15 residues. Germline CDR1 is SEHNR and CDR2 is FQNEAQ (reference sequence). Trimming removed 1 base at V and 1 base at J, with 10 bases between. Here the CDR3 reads CASSLGRLWNTEAFF. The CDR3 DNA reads TGTGCCAGCAGCTTAGGTCGACTGTGGAACACTGAAGCTTTCTTT.

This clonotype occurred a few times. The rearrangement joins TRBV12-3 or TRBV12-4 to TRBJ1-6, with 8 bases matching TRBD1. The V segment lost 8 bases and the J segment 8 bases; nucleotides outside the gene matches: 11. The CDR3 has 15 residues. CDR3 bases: TGTGCCAGCTCACCGGACGGACAGGGTTATTCACCCCTCCACTTT. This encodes CASSPDGQGYSPLHF.

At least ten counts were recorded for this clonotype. In DNA, the CDR3 is TGCAGCGAAAGACGGAACAATCAGCCCCAGCATTTT. This gives the protein CSERRNNQPQHF. The chain employs TRBV29-1 and TRBJ1-5; D is ambiguous. CDR3 length equals 12 residues. The germline gives CDR1 SQVTM, CDR2 ANQGSEA. V was pared by 7 bases and J by 3 bases, with 10 bases between.

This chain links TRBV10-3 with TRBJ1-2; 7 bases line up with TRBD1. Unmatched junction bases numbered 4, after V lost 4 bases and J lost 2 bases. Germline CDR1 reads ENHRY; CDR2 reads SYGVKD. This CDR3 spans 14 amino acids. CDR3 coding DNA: TGTGCCATCAGTGGGCCAGGGGGAAACTATGGCTACACCTTC. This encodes CAISGPGGNYGYTF.

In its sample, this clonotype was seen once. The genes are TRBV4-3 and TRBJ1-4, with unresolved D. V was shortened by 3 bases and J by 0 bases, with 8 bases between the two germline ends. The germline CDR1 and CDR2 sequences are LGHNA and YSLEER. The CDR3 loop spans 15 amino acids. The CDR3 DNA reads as TGCGCCAGCAGCCAGGGCAGTGCAACTAATGAAAAACTGTTTTTT. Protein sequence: CASSQGSATNEKLFF.

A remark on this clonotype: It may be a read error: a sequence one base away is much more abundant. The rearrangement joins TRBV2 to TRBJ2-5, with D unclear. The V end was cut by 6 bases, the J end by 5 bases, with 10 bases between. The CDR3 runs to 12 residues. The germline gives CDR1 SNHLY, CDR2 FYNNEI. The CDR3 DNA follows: TGTGCCAGCAGCGACGGAGTGGAGACCCAGTACTTC. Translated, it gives CASSDGVETQYF.